What follows describes a single T cell receptor beta chain. Its cognate antigen is unknown. Sequencing used immunoSEQ multiplex PCR; TCRdb keeps in-frame clones, though not all of them. The sample has about 190,000 clones; about 87% are singletons. This CDR3 is 14 amino acids long. Germline V lookup: CDR1 MDHEN, CDR2 SYDVKM. Trimming removed 7 bases at V and 2 bases at J, with 15 bases between. The data belong to a study of T cell responses to AZD1222 COVID-19 vaccine. Regarding the study as a whole: Repertoires were obtained solely post-peak T cell response. With two AZD1222 doses given, Spike-specific TCR breadth and depth both rose. Clonal diversity may have been underestimated, and the donors were mostly white British, with more females than males. Among spike-specific TCRs, nearly half reportedly target unmutated variant regions.

The J gene is TRBJ2-7, the V gene TRBV28, with a tentative D call TRBD2 (5 bases). The sequence was obtained from an adult in good health. Sequenced here: peripheral blood, sampled on day 0 of MenACWY control vaccination. The chain's CDR3 is CASTTGNLAYEQYF. In DNA, the CDR3 is TGTGCCAGCACGACCGGGAACCTTGCCTACGAGCAGTACTTC.